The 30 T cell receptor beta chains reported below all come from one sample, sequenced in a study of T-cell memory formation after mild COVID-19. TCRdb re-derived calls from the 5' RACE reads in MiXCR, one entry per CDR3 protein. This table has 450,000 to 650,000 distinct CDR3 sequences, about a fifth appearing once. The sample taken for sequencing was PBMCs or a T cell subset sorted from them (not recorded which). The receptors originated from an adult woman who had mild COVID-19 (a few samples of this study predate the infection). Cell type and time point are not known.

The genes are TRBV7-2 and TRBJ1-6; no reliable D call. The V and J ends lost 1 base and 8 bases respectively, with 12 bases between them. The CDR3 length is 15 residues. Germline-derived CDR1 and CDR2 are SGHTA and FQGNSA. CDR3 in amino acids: CASSLGDIGYSPLHF. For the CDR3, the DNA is TGTGCCAGCAGCTTAGGGGATATCGGGTATTCACCCCTCCACTTT.

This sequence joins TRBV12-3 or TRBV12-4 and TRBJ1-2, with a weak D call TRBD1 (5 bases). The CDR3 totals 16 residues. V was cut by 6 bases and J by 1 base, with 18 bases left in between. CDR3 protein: CASSPGRGGSNYGYTF. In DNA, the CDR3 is TGTGCCAGCAGCCCCGGTCGGGGGGGAAGTAACTATGGCTACACCTTC.

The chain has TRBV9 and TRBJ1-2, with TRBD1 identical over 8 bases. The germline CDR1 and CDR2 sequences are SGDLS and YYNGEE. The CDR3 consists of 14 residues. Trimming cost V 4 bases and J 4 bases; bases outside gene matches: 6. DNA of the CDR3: TGTGCCAGCAGCAAAGGACAGGGAAGCTATGGCTACACCTTC. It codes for CASSKGQGSYGYTF.

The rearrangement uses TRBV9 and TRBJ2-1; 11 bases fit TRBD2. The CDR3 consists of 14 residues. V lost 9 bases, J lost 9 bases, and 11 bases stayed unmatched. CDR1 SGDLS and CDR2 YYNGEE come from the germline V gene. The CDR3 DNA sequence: TGTGCCACCAGGTTAGCGGGGGGGGAAAGTGAGCAGTTCTTC. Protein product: CATRLAGGESEQFF. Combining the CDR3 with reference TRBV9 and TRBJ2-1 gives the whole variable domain DSGVTQTPKHLITATGQRVTLRCSPRSGDLSVYWYQQSLDQGLQFLIQYYNGEERAKGNILERFSAQQFPDLHSELNLSSLELGDSALYFCATRLAGGESEQFFGPGTRLTVL.

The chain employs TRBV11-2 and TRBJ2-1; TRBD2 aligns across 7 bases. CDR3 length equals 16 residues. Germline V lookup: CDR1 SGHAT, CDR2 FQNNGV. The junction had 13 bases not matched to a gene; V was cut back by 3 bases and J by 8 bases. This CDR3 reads CASSFHAGDAFYEQFF. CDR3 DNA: TGTGCCAGCAGCTTCCACGCGGGAGACGCTTTCTATGAGCAGTTCTTC.

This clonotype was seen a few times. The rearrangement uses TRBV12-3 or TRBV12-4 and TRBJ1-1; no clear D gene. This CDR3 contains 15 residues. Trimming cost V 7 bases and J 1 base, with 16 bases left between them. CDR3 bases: TGTGCCAGCACCTCCCAGGTCCGCTGGAACACTGAAGCTTTCTTT. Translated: CASTSQVRWNTEAFF.

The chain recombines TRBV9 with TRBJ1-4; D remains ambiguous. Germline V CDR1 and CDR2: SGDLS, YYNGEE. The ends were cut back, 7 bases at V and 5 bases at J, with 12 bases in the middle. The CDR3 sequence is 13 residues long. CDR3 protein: CASGQQGNEKLFF. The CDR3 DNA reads TGTGCCAGCGGTCAGCAAGGGAATGAAAAACTGTTTTTT.

The CDR3, as DNA: TGTGCCAGCAGCTTAGAATCAATTCCAGCGGGAGTGGCCTACAATGAGCAGTTCTTC. Encoded protein: CASSLESIPAGVAYNEQFF. The J gene is TRBJ2-1, the V gene TRBV7-8, with 8 positions matching TRBD2. Germline V lookup: CDR1 SGHVS, CDR2 FQNEAQ. The CDR3 sequence is 19 residues long. Trimming at V came to 1 base and at J to 2 bases, leaving 13 bases not matched to a gene.

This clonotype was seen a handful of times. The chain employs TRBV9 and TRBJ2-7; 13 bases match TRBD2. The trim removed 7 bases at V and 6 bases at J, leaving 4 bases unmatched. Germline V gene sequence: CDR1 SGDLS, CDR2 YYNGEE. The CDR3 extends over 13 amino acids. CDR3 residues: CASGGTSGTEQYF. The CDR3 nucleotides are TGTGCCAGCGGGGGGACTAGCGGGACCGAGCAGTACTTC.

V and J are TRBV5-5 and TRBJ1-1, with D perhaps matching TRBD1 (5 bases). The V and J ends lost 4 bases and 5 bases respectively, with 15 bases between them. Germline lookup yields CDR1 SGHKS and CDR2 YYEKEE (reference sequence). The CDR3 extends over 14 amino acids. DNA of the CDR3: TGTGCCAGCAGCCCGGGCCCAGGGAGGACTGAAGCTTTCTTT. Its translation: CASSPGPGRTEAFF.

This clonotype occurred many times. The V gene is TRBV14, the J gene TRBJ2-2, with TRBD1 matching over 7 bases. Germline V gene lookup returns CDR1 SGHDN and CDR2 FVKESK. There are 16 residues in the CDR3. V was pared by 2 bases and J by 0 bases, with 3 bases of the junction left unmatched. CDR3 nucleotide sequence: TGTGCCAGCAGCCAAATCGGGACAGCGAACACCGGGGAGCTGTTTTTT. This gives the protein CASSQIGTANTGELFF. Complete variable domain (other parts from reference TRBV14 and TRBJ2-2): EAGVTQFPSHSVIEKGQTVTLRCDPISGHDNLYWYRRVMGKEIKFLLHFVKESKQDESGMPNNRFLAERTGGTYSTLKVQPAELEDSGVYFCASSQIGTANTGELFFGEGSRLTVL.

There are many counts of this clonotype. The CDR3 is CASSWRTSANNEQFF. The CDR3 bases are TGTGCCAGCAGTTGGAGGACTAGCGCGAACAATGAGCAGTTCTTC. This chain connects TRBV12-3 or TRBV12-4 to TRBJ2-1; 9 nucleotides align to TRBD2. V was pared by 4 bases and J by 5 bases, with 6 bases of the junction left unmatched. The CDR3 totals 15 residues.

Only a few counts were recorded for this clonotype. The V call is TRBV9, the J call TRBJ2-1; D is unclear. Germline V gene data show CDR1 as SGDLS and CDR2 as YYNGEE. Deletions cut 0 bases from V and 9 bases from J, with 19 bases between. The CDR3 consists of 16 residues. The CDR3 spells CASSVVVGSAVGEQFF. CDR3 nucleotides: TGTGCCAGCAGCGTAGTTGTCGGGTCCGCCGTGGGTGAGCAGTTCTTC.

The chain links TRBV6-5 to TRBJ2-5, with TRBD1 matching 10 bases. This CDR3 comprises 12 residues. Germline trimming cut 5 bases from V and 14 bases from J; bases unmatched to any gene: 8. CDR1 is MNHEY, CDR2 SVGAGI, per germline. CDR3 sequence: CASSDGTGDGYF. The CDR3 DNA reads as TGTGCCAGCAGTGACGGGACAGGGGATGGTTACTTC.

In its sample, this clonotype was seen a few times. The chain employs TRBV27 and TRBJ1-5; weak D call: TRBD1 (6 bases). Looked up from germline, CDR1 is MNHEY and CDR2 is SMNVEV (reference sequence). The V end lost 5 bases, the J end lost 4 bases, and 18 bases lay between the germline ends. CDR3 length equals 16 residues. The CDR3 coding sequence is TGTGCCAGCAGTCCACTCAAGACAGGTTGGAATCAGCCCCAGCATTTT. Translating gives CASSPLKTGWNQPQHF.

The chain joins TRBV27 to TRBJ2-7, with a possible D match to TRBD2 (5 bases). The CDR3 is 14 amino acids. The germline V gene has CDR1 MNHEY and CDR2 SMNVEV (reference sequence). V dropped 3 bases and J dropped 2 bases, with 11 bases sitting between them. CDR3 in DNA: TGTGCCAGCAGTTTCAGAGGGCAAGCCTACGAGCAGTACTTC. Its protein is CASSFRGQAYEQYF.

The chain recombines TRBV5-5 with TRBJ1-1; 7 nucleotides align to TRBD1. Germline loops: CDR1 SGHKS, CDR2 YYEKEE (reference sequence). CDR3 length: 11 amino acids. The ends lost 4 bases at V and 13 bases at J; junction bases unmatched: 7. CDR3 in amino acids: CASSKQGSDFF. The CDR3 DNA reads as TGTGCCAGCAGCAAACAGGGGTCGGATTTCTTT.

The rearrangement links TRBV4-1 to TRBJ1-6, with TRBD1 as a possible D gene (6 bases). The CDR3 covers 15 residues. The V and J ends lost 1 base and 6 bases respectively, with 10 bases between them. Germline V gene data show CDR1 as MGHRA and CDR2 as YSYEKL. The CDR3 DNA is TGCGCCAGCAGCCAAGCCCAAGGGGGTAATTCACCCCTCCACTTT. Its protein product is CASSQAQGGNSPLHF.

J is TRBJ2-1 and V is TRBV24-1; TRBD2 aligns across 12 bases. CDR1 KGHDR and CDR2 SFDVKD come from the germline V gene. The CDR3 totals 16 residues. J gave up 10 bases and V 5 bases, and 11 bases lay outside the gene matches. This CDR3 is CATSGLAGDRGWEQFF. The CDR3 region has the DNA TGTGCCACCAGTGGACTAGCGGGAGACCGGGGGTGGGAGCAGTTCTTC.

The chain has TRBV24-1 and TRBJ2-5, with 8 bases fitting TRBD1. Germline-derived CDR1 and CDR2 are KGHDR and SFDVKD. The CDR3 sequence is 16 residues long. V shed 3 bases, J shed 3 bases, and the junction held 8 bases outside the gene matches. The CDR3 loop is CATSDAGTGEKETQYF. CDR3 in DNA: TGTGCCACCAGTGATGCCGGGACAGGAGAAAAAGAGACCCAGTACTTC.

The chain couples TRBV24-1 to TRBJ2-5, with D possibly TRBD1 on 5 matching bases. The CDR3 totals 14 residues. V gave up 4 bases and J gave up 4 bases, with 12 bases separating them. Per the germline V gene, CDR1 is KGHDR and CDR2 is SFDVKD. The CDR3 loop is CATSDLRVGETQYF. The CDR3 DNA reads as TGTGCCACCAGTGACCTCAGGGTTGGAGAGACCCAGTACTTC.

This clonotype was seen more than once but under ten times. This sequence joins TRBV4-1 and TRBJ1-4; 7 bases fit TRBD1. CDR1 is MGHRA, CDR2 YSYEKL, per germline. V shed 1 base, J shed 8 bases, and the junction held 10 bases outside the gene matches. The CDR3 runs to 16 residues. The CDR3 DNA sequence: TGCGCCAGCAGCCAAGCGGCAAGGGGGCGCGGCGAAAAACTGTTTTTT. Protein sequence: CASSQAARGRGEKLFF.

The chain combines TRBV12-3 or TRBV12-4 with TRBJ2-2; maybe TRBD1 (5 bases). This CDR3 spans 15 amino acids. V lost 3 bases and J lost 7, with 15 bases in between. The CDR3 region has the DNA TGTGCCAGCAGTTTGCAGGGTGGCGCCTTCGGGGAGCTGTTTTTT. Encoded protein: CASSLQGGAFGELFF.

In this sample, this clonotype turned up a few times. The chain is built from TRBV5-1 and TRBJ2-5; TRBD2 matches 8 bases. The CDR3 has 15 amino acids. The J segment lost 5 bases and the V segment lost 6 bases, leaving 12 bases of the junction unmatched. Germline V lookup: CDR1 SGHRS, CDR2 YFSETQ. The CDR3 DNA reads TGCGCCAGCATGAAACAGACTAGCGTAGGGGAGACCCAGTACTTC. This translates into CASMKQTSVGETQYF.

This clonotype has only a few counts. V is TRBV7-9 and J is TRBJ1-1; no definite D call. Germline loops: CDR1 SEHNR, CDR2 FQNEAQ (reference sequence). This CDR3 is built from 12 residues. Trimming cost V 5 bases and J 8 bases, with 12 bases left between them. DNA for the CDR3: TGTGCCAGCAGCGACCTAGCTTGGGAAGCTTTCTTT. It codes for CASSDLAWEAFF.

The CDR3: CASSVGGARTEAFF. CDR3 sequence (DNA): TGTGCCAGCAGCGTAGGGGGGGCTCGAACTGAAGCTTTCTTT. The gene calls are TRBV9 and TRBJ1-1, with D possibly TRBD1 on 6 matching bases. The CDR3 runs to 14 residues. Germline CDR1 SGDLS, CDR2 YYNGEE. Trimming shortened V by 0 bases and J by 5 bases, and 11 bases separated the two germline ends.

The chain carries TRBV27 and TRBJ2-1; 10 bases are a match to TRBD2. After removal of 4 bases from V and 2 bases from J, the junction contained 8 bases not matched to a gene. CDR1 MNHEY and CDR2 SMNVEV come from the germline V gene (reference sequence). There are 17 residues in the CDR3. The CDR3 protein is CASSSLKGLAPYNEQFF. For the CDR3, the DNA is TGTGCCAGCAGTTCTCTGAAGGGACTAGCGCCCTACAATGAGCAGTTCTTC.

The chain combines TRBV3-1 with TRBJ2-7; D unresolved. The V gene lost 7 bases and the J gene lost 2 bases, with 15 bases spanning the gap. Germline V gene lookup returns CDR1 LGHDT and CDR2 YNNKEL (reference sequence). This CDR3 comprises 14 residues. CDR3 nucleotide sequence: TGTGCCAGCACGGATCTGAGCCGCGCCTACGAGCAGTACTTC. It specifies CASTDLSRAYEQYF.

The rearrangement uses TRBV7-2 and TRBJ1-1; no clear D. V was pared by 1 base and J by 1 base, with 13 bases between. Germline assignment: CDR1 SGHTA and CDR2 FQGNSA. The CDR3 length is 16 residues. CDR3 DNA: TGTGCCAGCAGCTTAGGCAGTGTACTAACGAACACTGAAGCTTTCTTT. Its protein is CASSLGSVLTNTEAFF.

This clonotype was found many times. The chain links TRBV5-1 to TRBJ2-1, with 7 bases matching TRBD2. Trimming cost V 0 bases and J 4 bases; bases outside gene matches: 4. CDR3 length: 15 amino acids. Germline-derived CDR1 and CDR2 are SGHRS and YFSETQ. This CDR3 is CASSLGEGPYNEQFF. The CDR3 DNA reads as TGCGCCAGCAGCTTGGGGGAGGGGCCTTACAATGAGCAGTTCTTC.